These 13 T cell receptor beta chains came from one sample sequenced in a study of response to subunit inactivated influenza vaccine. TCRdb called the RT-PCR reads again in MiXCR, with one record for every CDR3 protein. The sample consists of around 190,000 distinct CDR3 sequences, around a tenth of them appearing once. Source: non-naive T cells sorted from PBMCs, taken on the day of vaccination. Receptor source: a man in his forties or fifties who received an inactivated influenza vaccine.

Ten or more counts support this clonotype. The chain employs TRBV5-5 and TRBJ2-1; D is ambiguous. The CDR3 contains 13 residues. Germline loops: CDR1 SGHKS, CDR2 YYEKEE (reference sequence). V was pared by 2 bases and J by 5 bases, with 8 bases between. CDR3 residues: CASSFLPHNEQFF. The CDR3 nucleotides read TGTGCCAGCAGCTTTCTCCCCCACAATGAGCAGTTCTTC.

This chain links TRBV19 with TRBJ1-5, with 9 bases lining up with TRBD1. The CDR3 is 15 amino acids. Germline CDR1 LNHDA, CDR2 SQIVND (reference sequence). Germline trimming cut 6 bases from V and 6 bases from J; bases unmatched to any gene: 9. CDR3 amino acids: CASSQGQGKFQPQHF. The CDR3 coding sequence is TGTGCCAGTAGCCAGGGACAGGGAAAATTTCAGCCCCAGCATTTT. Based on the CDR3 plus reference TRBV19 and TRBJ1-5, the full variable domain is DGGITQSPKYLFRKEGQNVTLSCEQNLNHDAMYWYRQDPGQGLRLIYYSQIVNDFQKGDIAEGYSVSREKKESFPLTVTSAQKNPTAFYLCASSQGQGKFQPQHFGDGTRLSIL.

This clonotype appeared many times. The chain employs TRBV3-1 and TRBJ1-4; D remains unclear. CDR1 is LGHDT and CDR2 is YNNKEL in the germline V gene (reference sequence). The length of the CDR3 is 15 residues. The V end was cut by 4 bases, the J end by 5 bases, with 14 bases between. CDR3 in DNA: TGTGCCAGCAGCCGAACGGGTGGAAGGAATGAAAAACTGTTTTTT. Its translation is CASSRTGGRNEKLFF. Combining the CDR3 with reference TRBV3-1 and TRBJ1-4 gives the whole variable domain DTAVSQTPKYLVTQMGNDKSIKCEQNLGHDTMYWYKQDSKKFLKIMFSYNNKELIINETVPNRFSPKSPDKAHLNLHINSLELGDSAVYFCASSRTGGRNEKLFFGSGTQLSVL.

This clonotype was recorded a few times. This chain links TRBV15 with TRBJ1-4, with D uncertain. Germline CDR1 is LNHNV and CDR2 is YYDKDF (reference sequence). The CDR3 runs 12 residues. V lost 5 bases, J lost 5 bases, and 6 bases lay in between. The CDR3 nucleotides are TGTGCCACCAGCCGGGTAAATGAAAAACTGTTTTTT. It specifies CATSRVNEKLFF.

This clonotype was seen a handful of times. V is TRBV5-1 and J is TRBJ1-1, with 7 bases identical to TRBD1. V lost 4 bases to trimming and J lost 5 bases; unmatched junction nucleotides: 5. This CDR3 comprises 13 residues. Germline values: CDR1 SGHRS, CDR2 YFSETQ. The CDR3 reads CASSQTGRTEAFF. The CDR3 region has the DNA TGCGCCAGCAGCCAGACAGGGCGAACTGAAGCTTTCTTT.

This clonotype was recorded a few times. This chain connects TRBV5-1 to TRBJ2-3; the D gene is possibly TRBD1 (5 bases). This CDR3 has 14 residues. Germline CDR1 reads SGHRS; CDR2 reads YFSETQ. Trimming pared 2 bases from V and 2 bases from J, leaving 9 bases between. CDR3: CASSLDSYTDTQYF. The CDR3 coding sequence is TGCGCCAGCAGCTTAGACAGCTACACAGATACGCAGTATTTT.

This clonotype was counted only a few times. This chain links TRBV4-1 with TRBJ1-1; no definite D call. The CDR3 length is 15 residues. With 4 bases removed from V and 6 bases from J, the gap between germline ends came to 18 bases. Germline V gene sequence: CDR1 MGHRA, CDR2 YSYEKL. Written as DNA, the CDR3 is TGCGCCAGCAGCCGCGGGCACGGGATAAACGCTGAAGCTTTCTTT. As protein: CASSRGHGINAEAFF.

The table lists this clonotype with many counts. The chain uses TRBV5-1 and TRBJ2-2; TRBD1 matches 10 bases. Germline CDR1 and CDR2: SGHRS and YFSETQ. J gave up 6 bases and V 4 bases, and 6 bases lay outside the gene matches. The CDR3 is 15 amino acids. The CDR3 protein is CASSPWDRGPGELFF. The CDR3 DNA follows: TGCGCCAGCAGCCCCTGGGACAGGGGTCCCGGGGAGCTGTTTTTT.

The chain carries TRBV20-1 and TRBJ2-1; D possibly corresponds to TRBD1 (6 bases). CDR3 length equals 11 residues. V lost 1 base and J 9 bases, leaving 7 bases between the germline ends. Germline V gene lookup returns CDR1 DFQATT and CDR2 SNEGSKA (reference sequence). As DNA, the CDR3 is TGCAGTGCTAGAGCAGGGGCTGAGCAGTTCTTC. It encodes CSARAGAEQFF.

This clonotype occurred many times. The chain is built from TRBV6-5 and TRBJ2-4; D gene ambiguous. Germline CDR1 reads MNHEY; CDR2 reads SVGAGI. V lost 0 bases, J lost 6 bases, and 9 bases lay in between. The CDR3 consists of 14 residues. In nucleotides, the CDR3 is TGTGCCAGCAGTTACTCGACCGTCGGAAACATTCAGTACTTC. Its translation: CASSYSTVGNIQYF.

The sample holds many counts of this clonotype. The rearrangement uses TRBV6-1 and TRBJ1-5; 7 nucleotides match TRBD1. Per the germline V gene, CDR1 is MNHNS and CDR2 is SASEGT. Losses at the gene ends were 7 bases for V and 7 bases for J; bases not matched to a gene: 7. CDR3 length equals 13 residues. As DNA, the CDR3 is TGTGCCAGCATGGGCCAAGGGGGCCAGCCCCAGCATTTT. Translated, it gives CASMGQGGQPQHF.

Ten or more counts support this clonotype. The chain uses TRBV27 and TRBJ2-7, with D perhaps assigned TRBD1 or TRBD2 (5 bases each). The CDR3 contains 13 residues. The V and J ends lost 4 bases and 2 bases respectively, with 9 bases between them. CDR1 and CDR2 from the germline V gene are MNHEY and SMNVEV (reference sequence). CDR3 loop: CASSWGKAYEQYF. CDR3 sequence (DNA): TGTGCCAGCAGTTGGGGGAAGGCCTACGAGCAGTACTTC.

This clonotype came up a few times. The chain is built from TRBV4-2 and TRBJ1-5; D gene ambiguous. Germline assignment: CDR1 LGHNA and CDR2 YNFKEQ. The CDR3 loop spans 13 amino acids. V was clipped by 0 bases and J by 6 bases, with 6 bases between them. The CDR3 region has the DNA TGTGCCAGCAGCCAAGATCCACGTCAGCCCCAGCATTTT. Translation gives CASSQDPRQPQHF.